This T cell receptor beta chain was found in a study of control samples from healthy donors and cancer patients. CDR3 length: 14 amino acids. V lost 5 bases and J 4 bases, leaving 14 bases between the germline ends. Per germline, CDR1 LNHNV and CDR2 YYDKDF (reference sequence). There are a few counts of this clone. Method: immunoSEQ multiplex PCR; TCRdb's copy keeps in-frame clones and lacks some. Seen here are about 170,000 clones, about 93% observed once, and the top ten hold about 4%. This clonotype was obtained from a woman between 55 and 75 years old in good health. Sequences were obtained from blood. J is TRBJ1-1 and V is TRBV15, with D unresolved. The CDR3 region has the DNA TGTGCCACCAGCGAGGCCGGGGTGATCACTGAAGCTTTCTTT. Encoded protein: CATSEAGVITEAFF.